Sequencing of this T cell receptor (beta chain) was carried out in a study of blood T cells in healthy people across ages. A second PCR, run for roughly 7 to 12 cycles, used a sample-barcoded 5' primer plus a J-beta primer mix. MiXCR was run by TCRdb on the 5' RACE reads, yielding one entry per CDR3 protein. Of some 1,800,000 distinct CDR3 sequences listed, around 40% are singletons. The CDR3 extends over 14 amino acids. Trimming took 4 bases from V and 9 from J; bases not matched to a gene: 6. CDR1 and CDR2 (germline): LGHNA, YNFKEQ. Input material: blood. J is TRBJ1-6 and V is TRBV4-2, with 7 bases lining up with TRBD1. This clonotype was obtained from a human donor in good health. In nucleotides, the CDR3 is TGTGCCAGCAGCCGTGACAGGGATGTTTCACCCCTCCACTTT. Protein sequence: CASSRDRDVSPLHF.